What follows are 16 T cell receptor beta chains derived from one specimen sequenced in a study of Graves' ophthalmopathy and Graves' hyperthyroidism. From RNA, the CDR3 regions of TCR beta chains were amplified and sequenced. HTBI-primed first-round RT-PCR preceded second-round multiplex PCR. TCRdb re-analysed the multiplex PCR reads in MiXCR, keeping a single row per CDR3 protein. This sample has almost 750,000 distinct CDR3 sequences; 40% occur once, and the top ten carry about 40%. Sequenced: peripheral blood. The receptor source for this set is an adult man with Graves' ophthalmopathy.

The gene calls are TRBV12-3 or TRBV12-4 and TRBJ1-5, with TRBD1 as a possible D gene (6 bases). V shed 6 bases and J shed 4 bases, with 13 bases lying between them. There are 14 residues in the CDR3. The CDR3 sequence: CASSARTVNQPQHF. The CDR3 DNA reads TGTGCCAGCAGCGCGAGGACAGTGAATCAGCCCCAGCATTTT.

The CDR3 loop is CASSLDQGTVSYEQYF. CDR3 sequence (DNA): TGTGCCAGCAGCTTAGACCAGGGGACAGTATCCTACGAGCAGTACTTC. The chain is built from TRBV11-2 and TRBJ2-7, with 7 positions matching TRBD1. The germline V gene has CDR1 SGHAT and CDR2 FQNNGV. The CDR3 is 16 amino acids. V gave up 0 bases and J gave up 1 base; unmatched junction bases: 6.

Notes on this clonotype: A much larger clonotype is one base distant, so this may be a read error. This rearrangement joins TRBV2 to TRBJ1-3; the D is unclear. V was pared by 3 bases and J by 0 bases, with 9 bases between. Germline V gives CDR1 SNHLY, CDR2 FYNNEI. The CDR3 sequence is 15 residues long. The CDR3 bases are TGTGCCAGCAGTGATACAAGAAGCTCTGGAAACACCATATATTTT. It specifies CASSDTRSSGNTIYF.

The chain recombines TRBV20-1 with TRBJ2-2, with 9 bases matching TRBD1. The CDR3 sequence is 15 residues long. The ends lost 6 bases at V and 6 bases at J; junction bases unmatched: 11. In germline, CDR1 is DFQATT, CDR2 SNEGSKA (reference sequence). CDR3 coding DNA: TGCAGTGCCAGACCGGGACAGGGTTTTTCCGGGGAGCTGTTTTTT. As protein: CSARPGQGFSGELFF.

This clonotype was found a few times. The chain employs TRBV25-1 and TRBJ2-2; the match to TRBD2 covers 8 bases. V gave up 6 bases and J gave up 3 bases; unmatched junction bases: 9. The CDR3 sequence is 16 residues long. Germline V gene lookup returns CDR1 MGHDK and CDR2 SYGVNS. CDR3 sequence: CASSRGLAYDTGELFF. The CDR3 DNA sequence: TGTGCCAGCAGCCGAGGACTAGCCTATGACACCGGGGAGCTGTTTTTT.

This clonotype was counted between two and nine times. The rearrangement links TRBV10-3 to TRBJ2-5; D is uncertain. CDR3 length: 13 amino acids. Between the trimmed V and J ends, which lost 10 bases and 7 bases, there was a span of 19 bases. CDR1 is ENHRY and CDR2 is SYGVKD in the germline V gene. The CDR3 DNA is TGTGCCAGCACTCCAAGCCATAGTGTGACCCAGTACTTC. The encoded protein is CASTPSHSVTQYF.

The CDR3 DNA follows: TGTGCCAGCAGCCAGGGGACAGGGTTGAATTTTTCACCCCTCCACTTT. It specifies CASSQGTGLNFSPLHF. V is TRBV5-4 and J is TRBJ1-6, with 9 bases that match TRBD1. Germline CDR1 and CDR2: SGHNT and YYREEE (reference sequence). This CDR3 is built from 16 residues. After removal of 4 bases from V and 9 bases from J, the junction contained 11 bases not matched to a gene.

The rearrangement joins TRBV12-3 or TRBV12-4 to TRBJ2-7, with a weak D call TRBD2 (5 bases). This CDR3 is built from 13 residues. With 8 bases removed from V and 6 bases from J, the gap between germline ends came to 17 bases. CDR3 residues: CASSLDGVGEQYF. CDR3 DNA: TGTGCCAGCTCCTTAGACGGGGTTGGCGAGCAGTACTTC.

This clonotype has just a few counts. The chain links TRBV24-1 to TRBJ1-5; no clear D. Per the germline V gene, CDR1 is KGHDR and CDR2 is SFDVKD. The ends were cut back, 11 bases at V and 3 bases at J, with 16 bases in the middle. The CDR3 length is 14 residues. CDR3 sequence: CASSLVGYNQPQHF. CDR3 DNA: TGTGCCAGCAGCCTAGTGGGATACAATCAGCCCCAGCATTTT.

The rearrangement links TRBV25-1 to TRBJ2-2, with 8 bases aligning to TRBD2. The V gene's germline CDR1 is MGHDK and CDR2 SYGVNS. Trimming cost V 6 bases and J 0 bases; bases outside gene matches: 6. The CDR3 is made up of 16 amino acids. CDR3 protein: CASRPGLGPNTGELFF. CDR3 DNA: TGTGCCAGCAGGCCGGGACTAGGCCCGAACACCGGGGAGCTGTTTTTT.

This clonotype was observed a handful of times. V usage is TRBV10-3 and J usage is TRBJ1-3, with D uncertain. CDR1 is ENHRY and CDR2 is SYGVKD in the germline V gene. The CDR3 covers 12 residues. V lost 0 bases, J lost 3 bases, and 0 bases lay in between. CDR3 amino acids: CAISESGNTIYF. CDR3 nucleotide sequence: TGTGCCATCAGTGAGTCTGGAAACACCATATATTTT.

V and J are TRBV6-5 and TRBJ1-2; TRBD1 matches at 8 bases. V lost 5 bases to trimming and J lost 2 bases; unmatched junction nucleotides: 4. The CDR3 is 14 amino acids. The germline V gene encodes CDR1 MNHEY and CDR2 SVGAGI. The CDR3 loop reads CASSTDRGNYGYTF. CDR3 sequence (DNA): TGTGCCAGCAGTACCGACAGGGGCAACTATGGCTACACCTTC.

The chain uses TRBV2 and TRBJ1-2, with 10 bases matching TRBD1. CDR3 length equals 14 residues. V trimming: 6 bases; J trimming: 4 bases; junction bases outside the gene matches: 5. Germline V lookup: CDR1 SNHLY, CDR2 FYNNEI. The DNA of the CDR3 is TGTGCCAGCAGCAAGACAGGGGGCATCTATGGCTACACCTTC. It codes for CASSKTGGIYGYTF.

This chain connects TRBV7-6 to TRBJ2-5; 12 bases are a match to TRBD2. The CDR3 contains 16 residues. Germline V lookup: CDR1 SGHVS, CDR2 FNYEAQ. Trimming at V came to 5 bases and at J to 0 bases, leaving 4 bases not matched to a gene. In nucleotides, the CDR3 is TGTGCCAGCAGCACCGGGACTAGCGGGTACCAAGAGACCCAGTACTTC. This sequence encodes CASSTGTSGYQETQYF.

This clonotype was recorded only once. A much more abundant neighbour one base away suggests this may be a read error. This chain joins TRBV25-1 and TRBJ2-2; D gene unclear. This CDR3 comprises 17 residues. V dropped 6 bases and J dropped 5 bases, with 22 bases sitting between them. Germline V gives CDR1 MGHDK, CDR2 SYGVNS. The CDR3 reads CASSLNPGLVGTGELFF. In DNA form, the CDR3 reads TGTGCCAGCAGCTTAAACCCTGGGCTAGTAGGGACCGGGGAGCTGTTTTTT.

This clonotype was counted between two and nine times. The chain has TRBV19 and TRBJ2-5, with 7 bases matching TRBD2. This CDR3 spans 16 amino acids. Unmatched junction bases numbered 11, after V lost 6 bases and J lost 1 base. Germline lookup yields CDR1 LNHDA and CDR2 SQIVND (reference sequence). In nucleotides, the CDR3 is TGTGCCAGTAGCGTGCGAGCGGGAATTGGCCAAGAGACCCAGTACTTC. This sequence encodes CASSVRAGIGQETQYF.